Listed here are 21 T cell receptor beta chains from one sample, sequenced in a study of PD-1 blockade in classical Hodgkin lymphoma. Every single patient, without exception, relapsed after autologous stem cell transplantation, and brentuximab vedotin exposure varied. TCRdb's table, derived via immunoSEQ multiplex PCR, lists solely in-frame clones and lacks some. The table has about 19,000 clones, roughly three quarters seen once. The sequencing here drew on peripheral blood mononuclear cells (PBMCs), taken before the second cycle of nivolumab. The receptors shown here come from a human donor with classical Hodgkin lymphoma.

This chain connects TRBV7-3 to TRBJ1-3; TRBD1 is a possible D gene (6 bases). CDR1 and CDR2 from the germline V gene are SGHTA and FQGTGA. There are 15 residues in the CDR3. V was cut by 5 bases and J by 4 bases, with 15 bases left in between. The CDR3 loop is CASSPSGGAGNTIYF. The CDR3 nucleotides are TGTGCCAGCAGCCCATCCGGGGGGGCCGGAAACACCATATATTTT.

The chain has TRBV6-1 and TRBJ2-1, with 8 bases lining up with TRBD1. V shed 3 bases, J shed 6 bases, and the junction held 13 bases outside the gene matches. Germline CDR1 is MNHNS and CDR2 is SASEGT. This CDR3 region has 17 residues. CDR3 residues: CASSDTRPGQAANEQFF. DNA for the CDR3: TGTGCCAGCAGTGACACCCGGCCGGGACAGGCGGCCAATGAGCAGTTCTTC.

The chain recombines TRBV6-6 with TRBJ2-7, with no clear D. Trimming stripped 6 bases from V and 1 base from J, with 16 bases between. Germline loops: CDR1 MNHNY, CDR2 SVGAGI (reference sequence). This CDR3 spans 15 amino acids. The DNA of the CDR3 is TGTGCCAGCAGCCTAGGCAGGTCGAAGTCCTACGAGCAGTACTTC. This gives the protein CASSLGRSKSYEQYF.

In its sample, this clone was seen once. The J gene is TRBJ1-1, the V gene TRBV5-1, with D possibly TRBD1 on 6 matching bases. Germline loops: CDR1 SGHRS, CDR2 YFSETQ. This CDR3 is built from 12 residues. The V gene lost 4 bases and the J gene lost 10 bases, with 14 bases spanning the gap. CDR3: CASSGGGNPAFF. In DNA form, the CDR3 reads TGCGCCAGCAGCGGGGGCGGCAATCCAGCTTTCTTT.

This chain links TRBV10-3 with TRBJ2-1; tentatively, D is TRBD2 (7 bases). The ends were cut back, 0 bases at V and 9 bases at J, with 15 bases in the middle. The germline gives CDR1 ENHRY, CDR2 SYGVKD. The CDR3 has 15 amino acids. The CDR3: CAISESGASGTEQFF. DNA for the CDR3: TGTGCCATCAGTGAGTCGGGGGCTAGCGGCACTGAGCAGTTCTTC.

The rearrangement links TRBV25-1 to TRBJ1-3; a weak D match, TRBD1 (5 bases). With 1 base removed from V and 3 bases from J, the gap between germline ends came to 10 bases. The CDR3 is 15 amino acids. Germline assignment: CDR1 MGHDK and CDR2 SYGVNS. The chain's CDR3 is CASSELAGLGNTIYF. DNA of the CDR3: TGTGCCAGCAGTGAATTGGCGGGGCTTGGAAACACCATATATTTT.

The chain uses TRBV10-3 and TRBJ2-7; TRBD2 matches at 10 bases. Germline V gene sequence: CDR1 ENHRY, CDR2 SYGVKD. This CDR3 has 14 residues. V dropped 7 bases and J dropped 5; count of bases not matched to a gene: 8. The CDR3 DNA sequence: TGTGCCATCACCCCGAGCGGGGGGGCGGACGAGCAGTACTTC. Protein sequence: CAITPSGGADEQYF.

This chain uses TRBV9 with TRBJ2-1, with TRBD2 matching over 11 bases. Germline V CDR1 and CDR2: SGDLS, YYNGEE. The CDR3 is 18 residues long. V shed 0 bases and J 3 bases; nucleotides not matched to a gene: 8. CDR3 protein: CASSVDVSGRGFYNEQFF. The DNA of the CDR3 is TGTGCCAGCAGCGTAGATGTTAGCGGGAGGGGATTCTACAATGAGCAGTTCTTC. Full variable domain (outside the CDR3, taken from reference TRBV9 and TRBJ2-1): DSGVTQTPKHLITATGQRVTLRCSPRSGDLSVYWYQQSLDQGLQFLIQYYNGEERAKGNILERFSAQQFPDLHSELNLSSLELGDSALYFCASSVDVSGRGFYNEQFFGPGTRLTVL.

J is TRBJ1-5 and V is TRBV9, with a weak D call TRBD1 (5 bases). This CDR3 contains 18 residues. The V end lost 2 bases, the J end lost 2 bases, and 20 bases lay between the germline ends. Germline CDR1 reads SGDLS; CDR2 reads YYNGEE. CDR3 residues: CASSVIPQGNKGNQPQHF. The CDR3 nucleotides are TGTGCCAGCAGCGTCATACCGCAGGGTAATAAGGGCAATCAGCCCCAGCATTTT. Full variable domain (missing parts from reference TRBV9 and TRBJ1-5): DSGVTQTPKHLITATGQRVTLRCSPRSGDLSVYWYQQSLDQGLQFLIQYYNGEERAKGNILERFSAQQFPDLHSELNLSSLELGDSALYFCASSVIPQGNKGNQPQHFGDGTRLSIL.

The chain carries TRBV30 and TRBJ1-5; 7 bases are a match to TRBD1. The CDR3 length is 15 residues. Trimming removed 2 bases from V and 2 bases from J; junction bases left unmatched: 6. Germline V gives CDR1 GTSNPN, CDR2 SVGIG (reference sequence). The CDR3 sequence: CAWSLLQGRNQPQHF. The CDR3 DNA follows: TGTGCCTGGAGTCTTCTACAGGGGCGCAATCAGCCCCAGCATTTT.

The chain is built from TRBV5-1 and TRBJ1-1, with 7 nucleotides matching TRBD1. CDR1 and CDR2 from the germline V gene are SGHRS and YFSETQ. The V segment lost 4 bases and the J segment 1 base; nucleotides outside the gene matches: 7. The CDR3 is 15 residues long. In nucleotides, the CDR3 is TGCGCCAGCAGCCATGGGGACAGAGAGAACACTGAAGCTTTCTTT. It translates to CASSHGDRENTEAFF. Full variable domain (rest looked up from reference TRBV5-1 and TRBJ1-1): KAGVTQTPRYLIKTRGQQVTLSCSPISGHRSVSWYQQTPGQGLQFLFEYFSETQRNKGNFPGRFSGRQFSNSRSEMNVSTLELGDSALYLCASSHGDRENTEAFFGQGTRLTVV.

V usage is TRBV7-9 and J usage is TRBJ1-1; no reliable D call. The CDR3 is 12 amino acids. Trimming removed 6 bases at V and 8 bases at J, with 13 bases between. Germline lookup yields CDR1 SEHNR and CDR2 FQNEAQ (reference sequence). The CDR3 region is CASRQPPVEAFF. CDR3 sequence (DNA): TGTGCCAGCAGACAGCCCCCGGTAGAAGCTTTCTTT.

The gene calls are TRBV9 and TRBJ1-3, with 9 bases identical to TRBD1. V dropped 0 bases and J dropped 4; count of bases not matched to a gene: 11. This CDR3 region has 18 residues. CDR1 is SGDLS and CDR2 is YYNGEE in the germline V gene. CDR3 DNA sequence: TGTGCCAGCAGCGTAGCTACGGGACAGGGACGGTCCGGAAACACCATATATTTT. Protein: CASSVATGQGRSGNTIYF.

This clone is a singleton in its sample. The chain recombines TRBV4-1 with TRBJ2-7; TRBD1 agrees at 7 bases. Germline V gene data show CDR1 as MGHRA and CDR2 as YSYEKL. This CDR3 is 14 amino acids long. The V gene end was trimmed by 2 bases and the J gene end by 3 bases; junction bases not matched to a gene: 4. The CDR3 sequence is CASSQLTGNYEQYF. DNA of the CDR3: TGCGCCAGCAGCCAACTGACAGGGAACTACGAGCAGTACTTC.

The V gene is TRBV4-1, the J gene TRBJ1-1; D is ambiguous. V was pared by 2 bases and J by 3 bases, with 7 bases between. The CDR3 extends over 13 amino acids. Germline V gives CDR1 MGHRA, CDR2 YSYEKL. The CDR3 protein is CASSQFTDTEAFF. In DNA, the CDR3 is TGCGCCAGCAGCCAATTCACGGACACTGAAGCTTTCTTT.

V gene TRBV7-9 combines with J gene TRBJ2-1; D is tentatively TRBD1 or TRBD2 (6 bases each). The CDR3 sequence is 15 residues long. Germline lookup yields CDR1 SEHNR and CDR2 FQNEAQ (reference sequence). V was pared by 5 bases and J by 8 bases, with 19 bases between. The CDR3 DNA follows: TGTGCCAGCAGCCCCGTAGGGGGGCTGTGGTATGAGCAGTTCTTC. The encoded protein is CASSPVGGLWYEQFF.

The chain is built from TRBV5-1 and TRBJ2-1, with TRBD2 matching 11 bases. Germline lookup yields CDR1 SGHRS and CDR2 YFSETQ. The CDR3 totals 15 residues. V lost 4 bases and J lost 9; bases outside the gene matches: 9. The CDR3 reads CASSLSTSGSFEQFF. Written as DNA, the CDR3 is TGCGCCAGCAGCCTAAGTACTAGCGGGAGCTTTGAGCAGTTCTTC.

The V call is TRBV5-1, the J call TRBJ2-7; D not resolved. Germline CDR1 SGHRS, CDR2 YFSETQ. V lost 0 bases to trimming and J lost 3 bases, with 7 bases between them. There are 13 residues in the CDR3. The CDR3 sequence is CASSLESVYEQYF. The CDR3 DNA reads as TGCGCCAGCAGCTTGGAGTCAGTCTACGAGCAGTACTTC.

V gene TRBV10-3 combines with J gene TRBJ1-2, with D maybe TRBD1 (5 bases). V was shortened by 1 base and J by 6 bases, with 18 bases between the two germline ends. CDR3 length equals 16 residues. CDR1 is ENHRY and CDR2 is SYGVKD in the germline V gene. CDR3 bases: TGTGCCATCAGTGAGTTAGGGGCAACCCTTAGAAATGGCTACACCTTC. Translating gives CAISELGATLRNGYTF.

This chain uses TRBV2 with TRBJ1-5, with unresolved D. The V gene lost 4 bases and the J gene lost 6 bases, with 16 bases spanning the gap. CDR3 length: 15 amino acids. Germline V lookup: CDR1 SNHLY, CDR2 FYNNEI. Here the CDR3 DNA reads TGTGCCAGCAGTGCCGGACGGGATGGAGGTCAGCCCCAGCATTTT. Its translation: CASSAGRDGGQPQHF.

V is TRBV4-2 and J is TRBJ2-3; D remains unclear. CDR3 length: 14 amino acids. The germline V gene has CDR1 LGHNA and CDR2 YNFKEQ. The V end was cut by 0 bases, the J end by 0 bases, with 4 bases between. The CDR3: CASSQEDSTDTQYF. Here the CDR3 DNA reads TGTGCCAGCAGCCAAGAGGATAGCACAGATACGCAGTATTTT.